The 10 T cell receptor beta chains below all came from one sample that was sequenced in a study of Ad26.COV2.S vaccination and SARS-CoV-2 variants. The treatment denotes: approximately 18 received Ad26.COV2.S at low or high dose, single or two shots; about 5 received placebo; per-sample allocation not given. Samples were taken on day 63 after the first vaccine or placebo injection. Measured with immunoSEQ multiplex PCR; TCRdb has only the in-frame clones, and not every one. The table lists about 400,000 clones, 83% of them singletons, with nearly 7.5% in the top ten. The sample consisted of peripheral blood, taken in a trial of Ad26.COV2.S vaccine versus placebo. The receptors here all came from a person between 18 and 60 years old who received the Ad26.COV2.S COVID-19 vaccine or a placebo.

This clone was recorded many times. The J gene is TRBJ2-5, the V gene TRBV6-2 or TRBV6-3, with TRBD2 matching over 10 bases. The CDR3 contains 15 residues. Germline V gene sequence: CDR1 MNHEY, CDR2 SVGEGT. The junction had 7 bases not matched to a gene; V was cut back by 4 bases and J by 5 bases. As DNA, the CDR3 is TGTGCCAGCAGTTCCCTAGGACTAGCGGACGAGACCCAGTACTTC. This codes for CASSSLGLADETQYF.

V is TRBV19 and J is TRBJ1-1; 11 bases agree with TRBD1. The germline V gene has CDR1 LNHDA and CDR2 SQIVND (reference sequence). This CDR3 is built from 14 residues. Losses at the gene ends were 6 bases for V and 7 bases for J; bases not matched to a gene: 7. The CDR3 protein is CASSRGQGAGEAFF. CDR3 coding DNA: TGTGCCAGTAGCCGAGGACAGGGGGCGGGTGAAGCTTTCTTT.

The chain is built from TRBV9 and TRBJ2-7; D is undetermined. The CDR3 is 15 amino acids. V lost 0 bases and J 1 base, leaving 11 bases between the germline ends. Per the germline V gene, CDR1 is SGDLS and CDR2 is YYNGEE. DNA for the CDR3: TGTGCCAGCAGCGTAGTGGCAGAAAGATCCTACGAGCAGTACTTC. Translation: CASSVVAERSYEQYF.

The chain carries TRBV27 and TRBJ2-7, with 9 bases aligning to TRBD2. This CDR3 contains 14 residues. V lost 3 bases to trimming and J lost 1 base; unmatched junction nucleotides: 1. Germline CDR1 and CDR2: MNHEY and SMNVEV (reference sequence). The CDR3 is CASSFLAGSYEQYF. DNA for the CDR3: TGTGCCAGCAGTTTCCTAGCGGGGTCCTACGAGCAGTACTTC.

Comments on this clone: Germline is not matched at one junction end, which may reflect a read error. The rearrangement uses TRBV6-5 and TRBJ2-1; TRBD2 matches 13 bases. This CDR3 contains 14 residues. Germline V gives CDR1 MNHEY, CDR2 SVGAGI. CDR3 DNA: TGTGCCAGCACCGACCTTGGACTAGCGGGAGACCGGATCTTC. Amino acids: CASTDLGLAGDRIF.

This clone was seen just once. The chain recombines TRBV7-2 with TRBJ1-6; possibly TRBD1 for D (5 bases). Trimming took 4 bases from V and 4 from J, leaving 11 bases between them. Germline CDR1 reads SGHTA; CDR2 reads FQGNSA. The CDR3 loop spans 15 amino acids. CDR3 in amino acids: CASSYDAGYNSPLHF. The CDR3 DNA sequence: TGTGCCAGCAGCTATGACGCAGGGTATAATTCACCCCTCCACTTT.

The rearrangement links TRBV19 to TRBJ1-1; perhaps TRBD1 as D (5 bases). In germline, CDR1 is LNHDA, CDR2 SQIVND (reference sequence). The CDR3 is 15 residues long. The germline V and J ends were trimmed by 10 bases and 5 bases, with 23 bases remaining between them. CDR3 residues: CATSSIDSLGTEAFF. The CDR3, as DNA: TGTGCCACCTCGTCGATCGACAGCTTGGGAACTGAAGCTTTCTTT.

To note about this clone: In the same sample, other DNA sequences code for this CDR3. The chain uses TRBV20-1 and TRBJ2-3; no reliable D call. V dropped 6 bases and J dropped 2 bases, with 6 bases sitting between them. The CDR3 consists of 11 residues. The germline V gene encodes CDR1 DFQATT and CDR2 SNEGSKA (reference sequence). DNA of the CDR3: TGCAGTGCCTTATCCACAGATACGCAGTATTTT. Its protein is CSALSTDTQYF.

The chain has TRBV9 and TRBJ2-4, with a possible D match to TRBD1 (5 bases). Per the germline V gene, CDR1 is SGDLS and CDR2 is YYNGEE. With 3 bases removed from V and 6 bases from J, the gap between germline ends came to 19 bases. This CDR3 contains 16 residues. The CDR3 is CASSAPPEGAPNIQYF. CDR3 nucleotide sequence: TGTGCCAGCAGCGCGCCCCCTGAAGGGGCCCCAAACATTCAGTACTTC.

The gene calls are TRBV3-1 (or the pseudogene TRBV3-2) and TRBJ1-2, with D maybe TRBD1 (5 bases). The V and J ends lost 0 bases and 0 bases respectively, with 11 bases between them. From germline, CDR1 is LGHDT and CDR2 YNNKEL (reference sequence). The CDR3 covers 16 residues. CDR3 DNA: TGTGCCAGCAGCCAAGAGGACATCTCAGCTAACTATGGCTACACCTTC. This codes for CASSQEDISANYGYTF.